This passage covers 7 T cell receptor beta chains from one sample sequenced in a study of Ad26.COV2.S vaccination and SARS-CoV-2 variants (dated by TCRdb to the early 2020s). Libraries were built with the immunoSEQ multiplex PCR assay. The immuneACCESS repertoire file appears here via TCRdb, limited to in-frame rearrangements. These files lack a portion of the clones; in checked studies, under half of the deficit traces to unresolved V genes, and the cause of the others is not known. In this sample the table shows under 150,000 clones, just over 85% of which occur a single time. Of the sample, approximately 5% is held by the ten largest clones. In the paper's terms, the time point label means: individuals recovered from natural SARS-CoV-2 infection. The sample was peripheral blood, taken after recovery from COVID-19. Receptor source: a human donor who had recovered from COVID-19.

This clone has more than one count but fewer than ten. This chain joins TRBV4-1 and TRBJ1-6, with unresolved D. Between the trimmed V and J ends, which lost 4 bases and 8 bases, there was a span of 12 bases. This CDR3 is 14 amino acids long. Germline V lookup: CDR1 MGHRA, CDR2 YSYEKL. The CDR3 nucleotides read TGCGCCAGCAGCCGTATAACTGAGGATTCACCCCTCCACTTT. Translated: CASSRITEDSPLHF.

The genes are TRBV2 and TRBJ2-7; no clear D gene. The CDR3 runs to 12 residues. Trimming took off 6 bases at V and 7 bases at J, with 13 bases between the two ends. Germline V gene data show CDR1 as SNHLY and CDR2 as FYNNEI. DNA for the CDR3: TGTGCCAGCAGAAAAGGAGAGTTTGAGCAGTACTTC. Its translation is CASRKGEFEQYF.

The chain combines TRBV10-3 with TRBJ2-5; no definite D call. V gave up 3 bases and J gave up 4 bases, with 9 bases separating them. This CDR3 contains 13 residues. Germline CDR1 and CDR2: ENHRY and SYGVKD. This chain's CDR3 is CAISERLGETQYF. CDR3 nucleotides: TGTGCCATCAGTGAACGGTTGGGAGAGACCCAGTACTTC.

The CDR3: CASSFSGGAYQKLFF. CDR3 in DNA: TGTGCCAGCAGTTTTTCGGGGGGCGCGTATCAGAAACTGTTTTTT. This sequence joins TRBV28 and TRBJ1-4; a weak D match, TRBD1 (6 bases). The CDR3 covers 15 residues. Per germline, CDR1 MDHEN and CDR2 SYDVKM. Trimming cost V 3 bases and J 11 bases, with 19 bases left between them.

V usage is TRBV19 and J usage is TRBJ1-2; 10 nucleotides agree with TRBD1. Germline V lookup: CDR1 LNHDA, CDR2 SQIVND (reference sequence). This CDR3 has 14 residues. The ends lost 5 bases at V and 4 bases at J; junction bases unmatched: 4. As DNA, the CDR3 is TGTGCCAGTAGTCTCGGACAGGGGGTCTATGGCTACACCTTC. Its translation is CASSLGQGVYGYTF.

The J gene is TRBJ2-7, the V gene TRBV5-4; D call uncertain. The CDR3 covers 14 residues. In germline, CDR1 is SGHNT, CDR2 YYREEE (reference sequence). Deletions cut 3 bases from V and 3 bases from J, with 13 bases between. CDR3 region: CASSSDNGLYEQYF. The DNA of the CDR3 is TGTGCCAGCAGCTCAGACAATGGGCTCTACGAGCAGTACTTC.

V gene TRBV19 combines with J gene TRBJ1-3, with D perhaps TRBD1 (5 bases). V was shortened by 8 bases and J by 2 bases, with 16 bases between the two germline ends. The CDR3 is 15 amino acids. The germline gives CDR1 LNHDA, CDR2 SQIVND (reference sequence). The CDR3 loop is CASSNGRAPGNTIYF. The CDR3 DNA is TGTGCCAGTTCAAACGGCAGGGCCCCTGGAAACACCATATATTTT. The full variable domain, in which reference TRBV19 and TRBJ1-3 provide the parts outside the CDR3, is DGGITQSPKYLFRKEGQNVTLSCEQNLNHDAMYWYRQDPGQGLRLIYYSQIVNDFQKGDIAEGYSVSREKKESFPLTVTSAQKNPTAFYLCASSNGRAPGNTIYFGEGSWLTVV.